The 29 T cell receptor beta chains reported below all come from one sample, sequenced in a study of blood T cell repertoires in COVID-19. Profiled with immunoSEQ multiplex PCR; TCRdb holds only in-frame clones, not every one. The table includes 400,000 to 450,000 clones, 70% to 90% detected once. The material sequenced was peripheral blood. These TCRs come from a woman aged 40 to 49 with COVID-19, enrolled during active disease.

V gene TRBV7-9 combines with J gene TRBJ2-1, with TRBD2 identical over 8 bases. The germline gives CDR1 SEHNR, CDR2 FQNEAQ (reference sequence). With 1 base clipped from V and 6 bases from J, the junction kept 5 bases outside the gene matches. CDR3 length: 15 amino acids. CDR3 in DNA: TGTGCCAGCAGCTTAGATACTAGCGGTCGCAATGAGCAGTTCTTC. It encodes CASSLDTSGRNEQFF.

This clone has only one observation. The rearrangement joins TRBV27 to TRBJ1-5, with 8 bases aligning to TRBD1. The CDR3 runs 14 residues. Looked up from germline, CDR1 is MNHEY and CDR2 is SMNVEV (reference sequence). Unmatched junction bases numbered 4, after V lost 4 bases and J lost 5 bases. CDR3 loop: CASSSRTGYQPQHF. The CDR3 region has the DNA TGTGCCAGCAGTTCCCGGACAGGGTATCAGCCCCAGCATTTT.

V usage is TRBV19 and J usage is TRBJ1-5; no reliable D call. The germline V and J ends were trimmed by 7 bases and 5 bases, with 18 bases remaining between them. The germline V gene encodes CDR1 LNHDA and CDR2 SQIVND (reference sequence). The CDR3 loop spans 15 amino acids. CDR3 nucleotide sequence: TGTGCCAGTAACCGAGGGTCCGGCTCTGATCAGCCCCAGCATTTT. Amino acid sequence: CASNRGSGSDQPQHF.

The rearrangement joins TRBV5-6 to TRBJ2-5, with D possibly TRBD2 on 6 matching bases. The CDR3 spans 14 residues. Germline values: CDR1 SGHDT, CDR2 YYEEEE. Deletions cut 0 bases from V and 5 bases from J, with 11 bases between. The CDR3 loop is CASSLGAGRETQYF. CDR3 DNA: TGTGCCAGCAGCTTGGGGGCAGGGAGGGAGACCCAGTACTTC.

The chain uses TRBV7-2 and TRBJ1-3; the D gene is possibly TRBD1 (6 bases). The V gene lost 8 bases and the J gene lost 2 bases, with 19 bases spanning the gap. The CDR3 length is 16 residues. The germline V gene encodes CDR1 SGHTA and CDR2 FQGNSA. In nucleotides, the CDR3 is TGTGCCAGCTCCTCGGATGGGGCAGGGGCTGGAAACACCATATATTTT. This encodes CASSSDGAGAGNTIYF.

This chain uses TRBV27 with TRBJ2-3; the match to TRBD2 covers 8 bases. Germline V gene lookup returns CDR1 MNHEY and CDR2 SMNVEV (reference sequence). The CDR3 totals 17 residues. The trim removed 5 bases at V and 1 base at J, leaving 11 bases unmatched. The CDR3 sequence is CASSQILAAGGTDTQYF. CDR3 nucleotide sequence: TGTGCCAGCAGTCAGATACTAGCGGCGGGGGGCACAGATACGCAGTATTTT.

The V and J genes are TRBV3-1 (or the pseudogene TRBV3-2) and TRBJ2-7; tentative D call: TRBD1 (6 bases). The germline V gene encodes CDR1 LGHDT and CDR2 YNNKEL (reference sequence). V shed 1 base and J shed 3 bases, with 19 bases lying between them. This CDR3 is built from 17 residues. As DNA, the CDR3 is TGTGCCAGCAGCCAAGTAGTAAGGGATGTAGGGGGCTACGAGCAGTACTTC. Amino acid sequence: CASSQVVRDVGGYEQYF.

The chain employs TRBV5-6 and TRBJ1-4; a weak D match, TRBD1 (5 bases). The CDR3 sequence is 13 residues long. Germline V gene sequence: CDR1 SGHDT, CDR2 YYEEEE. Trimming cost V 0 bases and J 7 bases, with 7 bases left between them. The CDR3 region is CASSLAGGEKLFF. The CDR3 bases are TGTGCCAGCAGCTTGGCCGGGGGTGAAAAACTGTTTTTT.

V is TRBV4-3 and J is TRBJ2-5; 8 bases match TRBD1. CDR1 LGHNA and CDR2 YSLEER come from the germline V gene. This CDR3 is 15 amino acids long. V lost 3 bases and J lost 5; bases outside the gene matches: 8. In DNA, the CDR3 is TGCGCCAGCAGCCAGGCGACAGGGGTGGGGGAGACCCAGTACTTC. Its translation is CASSQATGVGETQYF.

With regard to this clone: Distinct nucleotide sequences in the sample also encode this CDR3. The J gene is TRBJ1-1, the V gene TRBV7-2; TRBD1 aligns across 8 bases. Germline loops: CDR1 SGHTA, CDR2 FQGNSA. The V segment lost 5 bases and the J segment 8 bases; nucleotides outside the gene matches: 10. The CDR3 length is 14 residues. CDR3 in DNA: TGTGCCAGCAGCCTAAATTCAGGGGGCGTAGAAGCTTTCTTT. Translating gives CASSLNSGGVEAFF.

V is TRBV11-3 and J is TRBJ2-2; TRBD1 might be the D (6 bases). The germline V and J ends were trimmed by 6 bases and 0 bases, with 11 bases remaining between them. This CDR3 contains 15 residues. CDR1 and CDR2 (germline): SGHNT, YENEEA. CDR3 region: CASSPGTPNTGELFF. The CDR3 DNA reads TGTGCCAGCAGTCCCGGGACACCGAACACCGGGGAGCTGTTTTTT.

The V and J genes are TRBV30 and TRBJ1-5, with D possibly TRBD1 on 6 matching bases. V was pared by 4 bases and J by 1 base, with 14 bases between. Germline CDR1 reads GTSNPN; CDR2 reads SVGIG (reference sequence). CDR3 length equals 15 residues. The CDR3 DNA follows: TGTGCCTGGACGACCGGGACACGGAGCAATCAGCCCCAGCATTTT. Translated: CAWTTGTRSNQPQHF. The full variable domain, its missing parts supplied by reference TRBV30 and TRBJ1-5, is SQTIHQWPATLVQPVGSPLSLECTVEGTSNPNLYWYRQAAGRGLQLLFYSVGIGQISSEVPQNLSASRPQDRQFILSSKKLLLSDSGFYLCAWTTGTRSNQPQHFGDGTRLSIL.

This chain's CDR3 is CASSVDSGTDTQYF. CDR3 bases: TGTGCCAGCAGCGTAGACTCGGGCACAGATACGCAGTATTTT. The chain combines TRBV9 with TRBJ2-3; no reliable D call. The CDR3 sequence is 14 residues long. V lost 0 bases and J 1 base, leaving 6 bases between the germline ends. Germline lookup yields CDR1 SGDLS and CDR2 YYNGEE.

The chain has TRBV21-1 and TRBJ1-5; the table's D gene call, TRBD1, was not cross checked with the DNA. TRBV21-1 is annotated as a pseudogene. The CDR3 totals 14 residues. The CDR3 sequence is CASSKGQGARPQHF. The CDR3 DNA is TGTGCCAGCAGCAAGGGACAGGGGGCTCGACCCCAGCATTTT.

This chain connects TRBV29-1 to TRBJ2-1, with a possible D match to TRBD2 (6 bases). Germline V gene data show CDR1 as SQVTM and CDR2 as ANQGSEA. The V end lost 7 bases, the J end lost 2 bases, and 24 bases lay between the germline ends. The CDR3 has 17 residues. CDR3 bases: TGCAGCGCCCCGGGACTGGTCCACGGCAAAGCCTACAATGAGCAGTTCTTC. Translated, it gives CSAPGLVHGKAYNEQFF.

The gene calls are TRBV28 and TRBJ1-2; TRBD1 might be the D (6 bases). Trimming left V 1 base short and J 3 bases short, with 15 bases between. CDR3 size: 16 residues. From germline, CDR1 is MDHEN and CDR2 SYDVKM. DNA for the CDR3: TGTGCCAGCAGTTTATCGGGGGGGGGCCCTGACTATGGCTACACCTTC. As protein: CASSLSGGGPDYGYTF.

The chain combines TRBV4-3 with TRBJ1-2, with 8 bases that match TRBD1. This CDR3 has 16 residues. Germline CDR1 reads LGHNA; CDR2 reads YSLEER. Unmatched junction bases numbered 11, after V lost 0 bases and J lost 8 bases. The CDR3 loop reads CASSQEIGQGVLGYTF. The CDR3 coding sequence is TGCGCCAGCAGCCAAGAGATAGGACAGGGTGTGTTGGGCTACACCTTC.

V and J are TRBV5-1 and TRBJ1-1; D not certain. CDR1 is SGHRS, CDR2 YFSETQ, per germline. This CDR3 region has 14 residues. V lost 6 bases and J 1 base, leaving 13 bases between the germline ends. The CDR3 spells CASNPGPGNTEAFF. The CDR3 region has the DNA TGCGCCAGCAACCCTGGGCCAGGGAACACTGAAGCTTTCTTT.

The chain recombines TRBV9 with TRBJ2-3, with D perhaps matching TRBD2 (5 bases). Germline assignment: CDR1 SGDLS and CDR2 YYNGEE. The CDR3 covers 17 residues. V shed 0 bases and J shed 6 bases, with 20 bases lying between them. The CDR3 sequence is CASSVEFGGPVVDTQYF. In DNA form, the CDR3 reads TGTGCCAGCAGCGTAGAATTCGGCGGGCCTGTCGTGGATACGCAGTATTTT.

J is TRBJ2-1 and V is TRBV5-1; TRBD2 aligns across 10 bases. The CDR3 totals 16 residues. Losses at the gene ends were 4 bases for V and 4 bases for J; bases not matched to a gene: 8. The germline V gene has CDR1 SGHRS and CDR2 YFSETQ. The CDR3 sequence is CASSLSGTSEYNEQFF. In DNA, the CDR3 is TGCGCCAGCAGCCTGTCCGGGACTAGCGAATACAATGAGCAGTTCTTC.

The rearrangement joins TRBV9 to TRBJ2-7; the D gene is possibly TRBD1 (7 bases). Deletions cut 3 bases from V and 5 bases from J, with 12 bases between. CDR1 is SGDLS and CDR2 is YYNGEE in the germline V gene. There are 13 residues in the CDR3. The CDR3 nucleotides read TGTGCCAGCAGCGCCAGGGGGGTGAACGAGCAGTACTTC. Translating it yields CASSARGVNEQYF. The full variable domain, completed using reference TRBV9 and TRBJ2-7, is DSGVTQTPKHLITATGQRVTLRCSPRSGDLSVYWYQQSLDQGLQFLIQYYNGEERAKGNILERFSAQQFPDLHSELNLSSLELGDSALYFCASSARGVNEQYFGPGTRLTVT.

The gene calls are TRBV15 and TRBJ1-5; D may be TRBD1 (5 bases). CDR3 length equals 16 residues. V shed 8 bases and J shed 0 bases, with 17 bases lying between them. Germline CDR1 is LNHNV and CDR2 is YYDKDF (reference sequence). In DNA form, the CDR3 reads TGTGCCACCCGCGGGGGTGAGAATTATAGCAATCAGCCCCAGCATTTT. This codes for CATRGGENYSNQPQHF.

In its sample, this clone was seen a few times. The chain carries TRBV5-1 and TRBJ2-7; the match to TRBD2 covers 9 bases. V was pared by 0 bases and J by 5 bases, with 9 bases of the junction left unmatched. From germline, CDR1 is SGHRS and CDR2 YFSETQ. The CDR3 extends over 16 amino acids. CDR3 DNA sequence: TGCGCCAGCAGCTTGGTGGGCGGGAGGGCCGTCGACGAGCAGTACTTC. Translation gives CASSLVGGRAVDEQYF.

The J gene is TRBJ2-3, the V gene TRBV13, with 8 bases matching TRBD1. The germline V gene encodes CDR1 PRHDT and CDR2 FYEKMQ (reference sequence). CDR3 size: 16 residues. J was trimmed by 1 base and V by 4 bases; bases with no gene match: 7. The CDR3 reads CASSSLGTGRTDTQYF. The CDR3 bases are TGTGCCAGCAGCTCCCTGGGGACAGGCCGCACAGATACGCAGTATTTT.

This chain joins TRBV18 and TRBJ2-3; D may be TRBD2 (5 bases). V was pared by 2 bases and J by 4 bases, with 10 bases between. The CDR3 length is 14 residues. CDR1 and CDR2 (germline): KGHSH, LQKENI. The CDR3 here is CASSPLPGADTQYF. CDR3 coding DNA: TGTGCCAGCTCACCATTGCCCGGGGCAGATACGCAGTATTTT.

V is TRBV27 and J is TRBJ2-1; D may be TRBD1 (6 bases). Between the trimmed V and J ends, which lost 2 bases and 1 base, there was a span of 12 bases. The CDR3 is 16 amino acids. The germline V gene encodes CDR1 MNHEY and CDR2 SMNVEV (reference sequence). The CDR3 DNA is TGTGCCAGCAGTTTAACCGGGACACTTTCCTACAATGAGCAGTTCTTC. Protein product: CASSLTGTLSYNEQFF.

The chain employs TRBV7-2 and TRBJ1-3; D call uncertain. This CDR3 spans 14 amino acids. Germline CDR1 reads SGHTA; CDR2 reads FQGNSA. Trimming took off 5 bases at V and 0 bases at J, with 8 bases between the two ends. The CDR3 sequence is CASSPSPSGNTIYF. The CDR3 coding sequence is TGTGCCAGCAGCCCCTCTCCCTCTGGAAACACCATATATTTT.

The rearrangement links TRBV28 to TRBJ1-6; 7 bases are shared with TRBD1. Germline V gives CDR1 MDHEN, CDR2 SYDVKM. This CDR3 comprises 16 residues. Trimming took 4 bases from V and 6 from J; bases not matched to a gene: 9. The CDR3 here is CASSSKTGVINSPLHF. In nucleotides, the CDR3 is TGTGCCAGCAGTTCTAAAACAGGGGTGATTAATTCACCCCTCCACTTT.

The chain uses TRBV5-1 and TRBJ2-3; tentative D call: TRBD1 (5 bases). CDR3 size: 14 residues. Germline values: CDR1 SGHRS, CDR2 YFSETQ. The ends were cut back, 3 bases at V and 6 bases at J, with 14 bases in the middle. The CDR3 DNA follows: TGCGCCAGCAGCTCAGGGTCCCCGGTTGATACGCAGTATTTT. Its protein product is CASSSGSPVDTQYF.